This T cell receptor beta chain came from a study of T cells in Graves' hyperthyroidism and ophthalmopathy. Findings of the study overall: Appearing also in blood were most of the thyroid clonotypes expanded above 0.001. The model made its ophthalmopathy prediction, and onset followed a median about 6 months later.

The sample holds one count of this clonotype. Its target is not known. CDR1 DFQATT and CDR2 SNEGSKA come from the germline V gene (reference sequence). This CDR3 comprises 13 residues. V shed 4 bases and J 3 bases; nucleotides not matched to a gene: 4. RNA transcripts provided the source from which TCR beta CDR3 regions were amplified. TCR CDR3 regions were first amplified by RT-PCR with HTBI primers. A single record per CDR3 protein comes from TCRdb applying MiXCR to the multiplex PCR reads. Of approximately 510,000 distinct CDR3 sequences in the sample, over 35% were seen once. The source material was peripheral blood or thyroid tissue (not recorded which). The sequence was obtained from an adult woman with Graves' disease, either hyperthyroidism or ophthalmopathy (not recorded which). The rearrangement uses TRBV20-1 and TRBJ2-5; 8 nucleotides align to TRBD1. The CDR3 bases are TGCAGTGCTATCCAGACAGGGGAAGAGACCCAGTACTTC. It codes for CSAIQTGEETQYF.